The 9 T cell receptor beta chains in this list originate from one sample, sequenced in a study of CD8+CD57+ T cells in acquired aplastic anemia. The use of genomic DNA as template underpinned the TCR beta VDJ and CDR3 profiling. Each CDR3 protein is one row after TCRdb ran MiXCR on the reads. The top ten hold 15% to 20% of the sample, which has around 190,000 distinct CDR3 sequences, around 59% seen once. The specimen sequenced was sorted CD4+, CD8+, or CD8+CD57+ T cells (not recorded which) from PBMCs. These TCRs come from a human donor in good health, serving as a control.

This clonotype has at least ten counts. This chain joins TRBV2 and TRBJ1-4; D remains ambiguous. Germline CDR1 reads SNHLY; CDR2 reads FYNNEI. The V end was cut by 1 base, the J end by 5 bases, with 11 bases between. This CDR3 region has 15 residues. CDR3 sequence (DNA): TGTGCCAGCAGTGAAGGTCTAACTGCAAATGAAAAACTGTTTTTT. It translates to CASSEGLTANEKLFF.

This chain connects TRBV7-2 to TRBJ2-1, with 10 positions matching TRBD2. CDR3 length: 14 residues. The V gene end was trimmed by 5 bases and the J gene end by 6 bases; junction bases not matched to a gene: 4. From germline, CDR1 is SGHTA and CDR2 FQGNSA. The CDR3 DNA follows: TGTGCCAGCAGCCGAGCGGGGGGGCCCAATGAGCAGTTCTTC. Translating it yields CASSRAGGPNEQFF.

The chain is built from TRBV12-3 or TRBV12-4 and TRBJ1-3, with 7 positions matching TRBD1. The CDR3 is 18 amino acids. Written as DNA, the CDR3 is TGTGCTAGTGGTTTGGTACTGCGGGCACAGGGGAACGGAAACACCATATATTTT. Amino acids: CASGLVLRAQGNGNTIYF.

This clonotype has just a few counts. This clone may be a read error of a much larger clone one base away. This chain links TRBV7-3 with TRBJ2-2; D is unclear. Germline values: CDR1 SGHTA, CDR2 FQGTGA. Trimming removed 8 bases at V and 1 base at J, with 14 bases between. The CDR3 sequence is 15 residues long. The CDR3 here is CASGPGSLNTGELFF. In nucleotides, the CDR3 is TGTGCCAGCGGCCCCGGGTCCTTGAACACCGGGGAGCTGTTTTTT.

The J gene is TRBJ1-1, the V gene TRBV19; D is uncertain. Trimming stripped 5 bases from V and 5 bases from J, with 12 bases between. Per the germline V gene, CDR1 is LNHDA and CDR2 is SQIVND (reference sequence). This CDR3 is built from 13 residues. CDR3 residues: CASSPTDGTEAFF. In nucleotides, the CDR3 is TGTGCCAGTAGTCCAACCGATGGGACTGAAGCTTTCTTT.

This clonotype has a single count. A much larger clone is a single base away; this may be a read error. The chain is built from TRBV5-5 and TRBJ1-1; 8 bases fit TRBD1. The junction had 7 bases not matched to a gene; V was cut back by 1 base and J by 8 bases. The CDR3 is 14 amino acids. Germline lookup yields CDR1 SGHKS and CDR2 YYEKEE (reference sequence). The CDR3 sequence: CASSLKQGVGEAFF. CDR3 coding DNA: TGTGCCAGCAGCTTGAAACAGGGGGTAGGAGAAGCTTTCTTT.

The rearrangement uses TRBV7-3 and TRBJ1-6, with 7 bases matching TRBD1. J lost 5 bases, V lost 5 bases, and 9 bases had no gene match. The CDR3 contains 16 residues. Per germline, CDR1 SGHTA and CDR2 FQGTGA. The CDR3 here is CASSIPGQKNNSPLHF. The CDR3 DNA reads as TGTGCCAGCAGCATCCCGGGACAGAAGAATAATTCACCCCTCCACTTT.

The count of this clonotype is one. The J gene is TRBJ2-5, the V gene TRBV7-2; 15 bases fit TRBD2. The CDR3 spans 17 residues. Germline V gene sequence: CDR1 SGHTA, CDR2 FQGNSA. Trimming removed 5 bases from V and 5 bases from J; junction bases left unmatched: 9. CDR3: CASSPGGTSGGRETQYF. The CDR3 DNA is TGTGCCAGCAGCCCAGGGGGGACTAGCGGGGGGCGGGAGACCCAGTACTTC.

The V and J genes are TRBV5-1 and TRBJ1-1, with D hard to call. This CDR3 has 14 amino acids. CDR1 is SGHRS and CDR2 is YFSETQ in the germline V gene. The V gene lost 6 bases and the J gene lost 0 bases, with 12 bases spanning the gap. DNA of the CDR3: TGCGCCAGCATGGCAGAATCTATGAACACTGAAGCTTTCTTT. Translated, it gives CASMAESMNTEAFF.